This T cell receptor (beta chain) was sequenced in a study of CD4 T cell repertoires in COVID-19. At the level of the study: Other coronavirus spike proteins restimulated relabeled CFSE-low cells expanded with IL-2 for around ten days.

Germline loops: CDR1 MDHEN, CDR2 SYDVKM. V trimming: 6 bases; J trimming: 9 bases; junction bases outside the gene matches: 11. This CDR3 has 14 amino acids. Overall study results and limits: Several top expanded SARS-CoV-2-reactive clonotypes were shared by two or three memory subsets.

This clone appeared a single time. Its antigen remains unidentified. Generated by immunoSEQ multiplex PCR, the TCRdb table keeps only in-frame clones and is missing some. The sample lists 65,000 to 95,000 clones; about 83% were seen once. Donors had recovered from mild-to-severe COVID-19. Sequencing was performed on CD4+ T cells from peripheral blood, taken after recovery from COVID-19. This receptor was identified in a human donor who had COVID-19. This sequence joins TRBV28 and TRBJ2-1, with 7 nucleotides matching TRBD2. The CDR3 is CASRVIRLASEQFF. For the CDR3, the DNA is TGTGCCAGCAGAGTTATTCGACTAGCCAGTGAGCAGTTCTTC.